The text below deals with one T cell receptor (beta chain). Its matching antigen is unknown. These data are taken from a study of T cells after yellow fever vaccination. Study at large: Preparing low-cell-number fractions relied on SMART-Seq v4 Ultra Low Input. General study points: Researchers noted that a small share of clonotypes showed up in both CD4 and CD8 compartments. Detected again after the booster were most primary-vaccination clones, at almost 97% CD4 and about 90% CD8.

TCR cDNA was made by 5'RACE template switching, adding a universal primer site and UMIs. Each CDR3 protein is one row after TCRdb ran MiXCR on the 5' RACE reads. The table records some 390,000 distinct CDR3 sequences, approximately 18% of them present only once. The sequence was collected from a man aged 18 to 30 who received the YFV17D yellow fever vaccine. This specimen consisted of PBMCs, obtained before the yellow fever booster vaccination.

CDR3 bases: TGTGCCAGCAGAAATAGCGGGGGGGGTAGCACAGATACGCAGTATTTT. Translation: CASRNSGGGSTDTQYF. The gene calls are TRBV6-5 and TRBJ2-3; the match to TRBD2 covers 11 bases. The J segment lost 0 bases and the V segment lost 6 bases, leaving 5 bases of the junction unmatched. Germline assignment: CDR1 MNHEY and CDR2 SVGAGI. This CDR3 has 16 amino acids.